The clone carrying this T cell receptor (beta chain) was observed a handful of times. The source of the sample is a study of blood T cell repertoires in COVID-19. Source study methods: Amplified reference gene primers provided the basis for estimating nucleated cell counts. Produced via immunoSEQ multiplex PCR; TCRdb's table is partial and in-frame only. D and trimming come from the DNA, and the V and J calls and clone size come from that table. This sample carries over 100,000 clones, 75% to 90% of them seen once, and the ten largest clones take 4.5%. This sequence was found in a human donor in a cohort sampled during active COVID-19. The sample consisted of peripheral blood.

The CDR3 loop reads CASSQVPGYEQYF. CDR3 nucleotides: TGCGCCAGCAGCCAAGTCCCGGGCTACGAGCAGTACTTC. The chain joins TRBV4-1 to TRBJ2-7; no clear D. Trimming pared 1 base from V and 3 bases from J, leaving 7 bases between. Germline V gene lookup returns CDR1 MGHRA and CDR2 YSYEKL. The CDR3 consists of 13 residues.